The 27 T cell receptor beta chains below were found in one sample sequenced in a study of T cell responses to AZD1222 COVID-19 vaccine. TCRdb's copy holds only in-frame clones and misses some; the assay was immunoSEQ multiplex PCR. The profile shows 150,000 or so clones, less than 95% of them singletons. Sequences were derived from peripheral blood, sampled on day 0 of AZD1222 vaccination. These receptors were obtained from an adult in good health.

V is TRBV29-1 and J is TRBJ1-4; D uncertain. V was trimmed by 4 bases and J by 5 bases, leaving 11 bases between them. The CDR3 contains 13 residues. Germline V gene lookup returns CDR1 SQVTM and CDR2 ANQGSEA. The CDR3: CSVGDRSNEKLFF. CDR3 nucleotide sequence: TGCAGCGTTGGAGATAGATCGAATGAAAAACTGTTTTTT.

CDR3 amino acids: CASSPISDISGYTF. The CDR3 DNA sequence: TGTGCCAGCAGCCCTATTAGCGACATCTCTGGCTACACCTTC. J is TRBJ1-2 and V is TRBV28; unclear D gene. The V gene lost 6 bases and the J gene lost 7 bases, with 18 bases spanning the gap. Germline loops: CDR1 MDHEN, CDR2 SYDVKM. This CDR3 spans 14 amino acids.

This rearrangement joins TRBV11-2 to TRBJ1-5, with TRBD1 matching over 10 bases. J lost 4 bases, V lost 5 bases, and 8 bases had no gene match. The CDR3 loop spans 16 amino acids. Per germline, CDR1 SGHAT and CDR2 FQNNGV. The CDR3: CASSPNLGQGNQPQHF. CDR3 DNA sequence: TGTGCCAGCAGCCCCAACCTGGGACAGGGGAATCAGCCCCAGCATTTT.

The V gene is TRBV9, the J gene TRBJ1-6; D might be TRBD1 (5 bases). V lost 3 bases, J lost 9 bases, and 13 bases lay in between. Germline V gene data show CDR1 as SGDLS and CDR2 as YYNGEE. The CDR3 extends over 14 amino acids. CDR3 nucleotides: TGTGCCAGCAGCGACGGGACGGGGATTTCACCCCTCCACTTT. It codes for CASSDGTGISPLHF.

This clone has only one observation. Other nucleotide sequences from this sample produce the same CDR3. This chain connects TRBV27 to TRBJ1-2, with D hard to call. Germline CDR1 and CDR2: MNHEY and SMNVEV (reference sequence). This CDR3 is built from 13 residues. The ends were cut back, 3 bases at V and 2 bases at J, with 7 bases in the middle. The CDR3 spells CASSFRQNYGYTF. DNA of the CDR3: TGTGCCAGCAGTTTCAGGCAGAACTATGGCTACACCTTC.

V is TRBV2 and J is TRBJ1-5, with 9 bases that match TRBD1. This CDR3 is built from 15 residues. Germline CDR1 and CDR2: SNHLY and FYNNEI. Germline trimming cut 6 bases from V and 6 bases from J; bases unmatched to any gene: 9. In DNA form, the CDR3 reads TGTGCCAGCAGCGCCCAGACAGGGGGGATTCAGCCCCAGCATTTT. It codes for CASSAQTGGIQPQHF.

There are a few counts of this clone. This chain connects TRBV5-5 to TRBJ1-1; D is possibly TRBD1 (5 bases). This CDR3 region has 14 residues. Germline V gene sequence: CDR1 SGHKS, CDR2 YYEKEE (reference sequence). The ends were cut back, 4 bases at V and 5 bases at J, with 15 bases in the middle. This CDR3 is CASSQEWGSTEAFF. The CDR3 DNA reads as TGTGCCAGCAGCCAGGAGTGGGGGAGTACTGAAGCTTTCTTT.

This clone was detected ten times or more. The rearrangement links TRBV19 to TRBJ1-5; maybe TRBD1 (6 bases). The CDR3 is 17 amino acids. Germline V lookup: CDR1 LNHDA, CDR2 SQIVND (reference sequence). The ends were cut back, 2 bases at V and 1 base at J, with 15 bases in the middle. CDR3 region: CASSIWGGIVSNQPQHF. CDR3 bases: TGTGCCAGTAGTATATGGGGGGGCATTGTGAGCAATCAGCCCCAGCATTTT.

This clone was observed many times. The chain uses TRBV19 and TRBJ1-6, with 7 bases lining up with TRBD1. The trim removed 4 bases at V and 9 bases at J, leaving 12 bases unmatched. CDR1 is LNHDA and CDR2 is SQIVND in the germline V gene (reference sequence). The CDR3 spans 16 residues. The CDR3 region is CASSTHSTGDGSPLHF. Here the CDR3 DNA reads TGTGCCAGTAGTACCCACAGCACAGGGGACGGTTCACCCCTCCACTTT.

This clone was found once. The chain recombines TRBV27 with TRBJ1-1; 10 bases map to TRBD1. V was clipped by 3 bases and J by 11 bases; unmatched bases: 6. Per germline, CDR1 MNHEY and CDR2 SMNVEV (reference sequence). The CDR3 length is 13 residues. In DNA, the CDR3 is TGTGCCAGCAGTTTTGACCCGGGACAGGGGGCTTTCTTT. Translation gives CASSFDPGQGAFF.

The chain employs TRBV25-1 and TRBJ2-1; TRBD2 matches 8 bases. The CDR3 has 14 amino acids. Germline-derived CDR1 and CDR2 are MGHDK and SYGVNS. The J segment lost 9 bases and the V segment lost 0 bases, leaving 4 bases of the junction unmatched. The CDR3 DNA is TGTGCCAGCAGTGAATACGGGGGGGCCCGTGAGCAGTTCTTC. Its translation is CASSEYGGAREQFF.

This chain connects TRBV28 to TRBJ1-1, with 9 bases that match TRBD1. Trimming took 5 bases from V and 0 from J; bases not matched to a gene: 4. The CDR3 covers 15 residues. Per the germline V gene, CDR1 is MDHEN and CDR2 is SYDVKM. The CDR3 bases are TGTGCCAGCAGTCCTTGGACAGGGGTGAACACTGAAGCTTTCTTT. It specifies CASSPWTGVNTEAFF.

The gene calls are TRBV2 and TRBJ2-1, with D possibly TRBD1 on 6 matching bases. Trimming removed 9 bases at V and 0 bases at J, with 12 bases between. The CDR3 sequence is 14 residues long. The germline gives CDR1 SNHLY, CDR2 FYNNEI. CDR3 in DNA: TGTGCCAGTAACAGGGAAATCTCCTACAATGAGCAGTTCTTC. Its translation is CASNREISYNEQFF.

The V call is TRBV11-2, the J call TRBJ2-2; D remains ambiguous. Germline V CDR1 and CDR2: SGHAT, FQNNGV. V lost 3 bases and J 5 bases, leaving 10 bases between the germline ends. This CDR3 has 14 amino acids. The CDR3 protein is CASSFPSWTGELFF. The CDR3 DNA follows: TGTGCCAGCAGCTTTCCCTCGTGGACCGGGGAGCTGTTTTTT.

The chain recombines TRBV25-1 with TRBJ1-1; tentatively, D is TRBD1 (5 bases). CDR3 length: 13 residues. Germline CDR1 is MGHDK and CDR2 is SYGVNS. The ends were cut back, 8 bases at V and 6 bases at J, with 16 bases in the middle. The CDR3 loop is CASSLGGVAEAFF. In DNA form, the CDR3 reads TGTGCCAGCTCCCTCGGGGGGGTCGCTGAAGCTTTCTTT.

The rearrangement uses TRBV5-1 and TRBJ1-4, with D possibly matching TRBD1 (5 bases). V was clipped by 5 bases and J by 5 bases, with 10 bases between them. In germline, CDR1 is SGHRS, CDR2 YFSETQ. This CDR3 is 13 amino acids long. CDR3 amino acids: CASSMSGNEKLFF. The DNA of the CDR3 is TGCGCCAGCAGTATGTCAGGGAATGAAAAACTGTTTTTT.

The V gene is TRBV9, the J gene TRBJ2-2, with D possibly being TRBD2 (6 bases). The V gene lost 0 bases and the J gene lost 4 bases, with 10 bases spanning the gap. CDR1 and CDR2 (germline): SGDLS, YYNGEE. The CDR3 has 15 residues. The CDR3 sequence: CASSVDGGPTGELFF. The CDR3 DNA follows: TGTGCCAGCAGCGTAGATGGAGGGCCCACCGGGGAGCTGTTTTTT.

This sequence joins TRBV12-3 or TRBV12-4 and TRBJ1-2; no reliable D call. This CDR3 region has 13 residues. V gave up 6 bases and J gave up 13 bases, with 21 bases separating them. For the CDR3, the DNA is TGTGCCAGCAGAGGCCGGAGGACGTCCCGGAGCACCTTC. Its translation: CASRGRRTSRSTF.

The chain combines TRBV27 with TRBJ1-1; TRBD1 matches 8 bases. Germline V CDR1 and CDR2: MNHEY, SMNVEV (reference sequence). With 3 bases clipped from V and 5 bases from J, the junction kept 11 bases outside the gene matches. The CDR3 is 16 residues long. The CDR3, as DNA: TGTGCCAGCAGTTTGGGGACAGGCAGAGGGTCAACTGAAGCTTTCTTT. This gives the protein CASSLGTGRGSTEAFF.

In this sample, this clone turned up a few times. The chain links TRBV5-8 to TRBJ1-5; no clear D gene. The CDR3 loop spans 17 amino acids. Germline V gene data show CDR1 as SGHTS and CDR2 as YDEGEE. V was pared by 0 bases and J by 0 bases, with 13 bases between. The CDR3 DNA reads as TGTGCCAGCAGCTTGGATCCGGCGTCGTATAGCAATCAGCCCCAGCATTTT. Residues: CASSLDPASYSNQPQHF.

V is TRBV28 and J is TRBJ2-7; possibly TRBD2 for D (5 bases). This CDR3 region has 13 residues. The germline V gene encodes CDR1 MDHEN and CDR2 SYDVKM. Trimming left V 4 bases short and J 7 bases short, with 14 bases between. The CDR3 DNA reads TGTGCCAGCAGTTCCACCTCGACGGGGGAGCAGTACTTC. Translating gives CASSSTSTGEQYF.

The chain links TRBV24-1 to TRBJ1-5; no definite D call. The germline V and J ends were trimmed by 1 base and 5 bases, with 14 bases remaining between them. The CDR3 totals 16 residues. The germline gives CDR1 KGHDR, CDR2 SFDVKD. The CDR3 here is CATSDFEWAGDQPQHF. The DNA for the CDR3 is TGTGCCACCAGTGATTTCGAGTGGGCCGGGGATCAGCCCCAGCATTTT.

The CDR3 nucleotides read TGCGCCAGCAGAGTCAACAATGAGCAGTTCTTC. Translation gives CASRVNNEQFF. The chain combines TRBV5-1 with TRBJ2-1; D not resolved. Germline values: CDR1 SGHRS, CDR2 YFSETQ. V was shortened by 5 bases and J by 5 bases, with 5 bases between the two germline ends. There are 11 residues in the CDR3.

About this clone: In the same sample, other DNA sequences code for this CDR3. The gene calls are TRBV27 and TRBJ1-1, with 7 bases matching TRBD1. V shed 3 bases, J shed 7 bases, and the junction held 11 bases outside the gene matches. The CDR3 runs 15 residues. CDR1 MNHEY and CDR2 SMNVEV come from the germline V gene (reference sequence). The CDR3 spells CASSLGRDSIIEAFF. CDR3 bases: TGTGCCAGCAGTTTGGGCCGGGACAGTATTATTGAAGCTTTCTTT.

The chain employs TRBV7-9 and TRBJ1-3; maybe TRBD1 (5 bases). The CDR3 runs 15 residues. Trimming removed 5 bases from V and 0 bases from J, with 11 bases in between. Germline CDR1 is SEHNR and CDR2 is FQNEAQ (reference sequence). The CDR3 sequence is CASSNWGSSGNTIYF. The CDR3 DNA is TGTGCCAGCAGCAATTGGGGGAGCTCTGGAAACACCATATATTTT. The whole variable domain, remainder taken from reference TRBV7-9 and TRBJ1-3, is DTGVSQNPRHKITKRGQNVTFRCDPISEHNRLYWYRQTLGQGPEFLTYFQNEAQLEKSRLLSDRFSAERPKGSFSTLEIQRTEQGDSAMYLCASSNWGSSGNTIYFGEGSWLTVV.

The chain couples TRBV29-1 to TRBJ2-6; D unresolved. Germline CDR1 is SQVTM and CDR2 is ANQGSEA. This CDR3 comprises 13 residues. Trimming stripped 6 bases from V and 0 bases from J, with 6 bases between. CDR3 coding DNA: TGCAGCGTAAAGGACTCTGGGGCCAACGTCCTGACTTTC. This encodes CSVKDSGANVLTF.

This clone showed up just a few times. The chain carries TRBV5-1 and TRBJ1-4; 10 bases are shared with TRBD1. Germline CDR1 reads SGHRS; CDR2 reads YFSETQ. With 7 bases clipped from V and 11 bases from J, the junction kept 11 bases outside the gene matches. This CDR3 has 14 residues. CDR3 residues: CASATGGWQEKLFF. For the CDR3, the DNA is TGCGCCAGCGCGACAGGGGGCTGGCAGGAGAAACTGTTTTTT.